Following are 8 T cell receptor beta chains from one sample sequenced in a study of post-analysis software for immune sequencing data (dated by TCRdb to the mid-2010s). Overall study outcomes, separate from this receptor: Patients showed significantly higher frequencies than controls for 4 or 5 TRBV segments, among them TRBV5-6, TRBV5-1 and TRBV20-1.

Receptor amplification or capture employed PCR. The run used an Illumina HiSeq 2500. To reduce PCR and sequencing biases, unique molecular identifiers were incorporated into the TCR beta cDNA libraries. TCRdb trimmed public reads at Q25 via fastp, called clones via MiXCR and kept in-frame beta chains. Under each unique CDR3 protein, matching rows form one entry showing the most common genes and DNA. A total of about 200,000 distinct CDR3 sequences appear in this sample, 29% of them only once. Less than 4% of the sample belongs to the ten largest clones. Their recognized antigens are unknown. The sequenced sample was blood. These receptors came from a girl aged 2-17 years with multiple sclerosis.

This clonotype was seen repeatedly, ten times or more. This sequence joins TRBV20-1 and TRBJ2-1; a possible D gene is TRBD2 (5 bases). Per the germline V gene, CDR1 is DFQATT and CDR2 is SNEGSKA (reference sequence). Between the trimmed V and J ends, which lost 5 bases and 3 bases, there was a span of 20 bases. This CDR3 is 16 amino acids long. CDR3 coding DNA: TGCAGTGCTCCCACAAGGAAAGCGGAGAACTACAATGAGCAGTTCTTC. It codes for CSAPTRKAENYNEQFF.

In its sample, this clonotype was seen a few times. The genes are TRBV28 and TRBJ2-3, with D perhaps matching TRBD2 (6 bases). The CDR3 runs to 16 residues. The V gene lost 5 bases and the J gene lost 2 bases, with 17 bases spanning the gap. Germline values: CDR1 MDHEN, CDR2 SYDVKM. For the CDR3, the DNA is TGTGCCAGCAGTCCAACCCGGACTACTTACACAGATACGCAGTATTTT. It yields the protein CASSPTRTTYTDTQYF.

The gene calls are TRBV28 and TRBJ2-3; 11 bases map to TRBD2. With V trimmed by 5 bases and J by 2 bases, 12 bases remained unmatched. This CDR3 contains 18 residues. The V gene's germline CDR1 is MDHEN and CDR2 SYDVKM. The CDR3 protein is CASSPGTSGLTSTDTQYF. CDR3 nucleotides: TGTGCCAGCAGTCCGGGGACTAGCGGACTCACCTCCACAGATACGCAGTATTTT.

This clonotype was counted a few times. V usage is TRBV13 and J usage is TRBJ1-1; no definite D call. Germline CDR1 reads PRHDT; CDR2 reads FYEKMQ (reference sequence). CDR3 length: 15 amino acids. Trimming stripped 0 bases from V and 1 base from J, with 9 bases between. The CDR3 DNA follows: TGTGCCAGCAGCTTAGGCCAAGGAAGGAACACTGAAGCTTTCTTT. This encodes CASSLGQGRNTEAFF.

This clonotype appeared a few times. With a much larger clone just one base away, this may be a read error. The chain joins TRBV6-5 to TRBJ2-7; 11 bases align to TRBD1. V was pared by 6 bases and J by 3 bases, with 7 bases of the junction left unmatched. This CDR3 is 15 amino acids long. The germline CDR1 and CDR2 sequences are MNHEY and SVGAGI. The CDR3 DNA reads TGTGCCAGCAGAGTAGGACAGGGGGCAGGCTACGAGCAGTACTTC. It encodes CASRVGQGAGYEQYF.

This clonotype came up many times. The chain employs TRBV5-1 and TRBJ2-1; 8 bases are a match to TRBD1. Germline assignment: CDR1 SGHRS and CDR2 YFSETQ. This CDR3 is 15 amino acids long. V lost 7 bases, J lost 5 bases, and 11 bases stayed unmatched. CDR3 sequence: CASPRKWTGNNEQFF. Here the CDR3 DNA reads TGCGCCAGCCCCCGAAAGTGGACAGGGAACAATGAGCAGTTCTTC. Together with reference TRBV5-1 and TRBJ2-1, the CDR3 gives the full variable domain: KAGVTQTPRYLIKTRGQQVTLSCSPISGHRSVSWYQQTPGQGLQFLFEYFSETQRNKGNFPGRFSGRQFSNSRSEMNVSTLELGDSALYLCASPRKWTGNNEQFFGPGTRLTVL.

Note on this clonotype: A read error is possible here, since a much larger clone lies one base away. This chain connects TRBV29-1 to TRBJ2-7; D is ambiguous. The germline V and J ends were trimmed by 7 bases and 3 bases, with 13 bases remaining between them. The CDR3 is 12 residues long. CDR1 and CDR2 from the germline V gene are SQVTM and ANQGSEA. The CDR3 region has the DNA TGCAGCGGCCATACGGCCAGCTACGAGCAGTACTTC. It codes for CSGHTASYEQYF.

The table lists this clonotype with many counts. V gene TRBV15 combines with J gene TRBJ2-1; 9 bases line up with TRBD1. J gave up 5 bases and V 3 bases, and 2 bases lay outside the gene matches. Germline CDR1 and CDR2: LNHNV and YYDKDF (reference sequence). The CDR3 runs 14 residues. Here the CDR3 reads CATSRRDRDNEQFF. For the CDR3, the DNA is TGTGCCACCAGCAGGCGGGACAGGGACAATGAGCAGTTCTTC.